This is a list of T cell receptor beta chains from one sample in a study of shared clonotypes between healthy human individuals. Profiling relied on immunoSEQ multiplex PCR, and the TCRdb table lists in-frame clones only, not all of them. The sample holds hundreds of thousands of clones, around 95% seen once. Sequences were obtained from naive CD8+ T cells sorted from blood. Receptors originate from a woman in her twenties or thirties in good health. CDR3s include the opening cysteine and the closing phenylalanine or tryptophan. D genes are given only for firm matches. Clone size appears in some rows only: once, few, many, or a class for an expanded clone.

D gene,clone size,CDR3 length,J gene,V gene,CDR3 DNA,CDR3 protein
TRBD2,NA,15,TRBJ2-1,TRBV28,TGTGCCAGCAGTTATCCTAGCGGGATCAGGAATGAGCAGTTCTTC,CASSYPSGIRNEQFF
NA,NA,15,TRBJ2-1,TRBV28,TGTGCCAGCAGTCCCCGGGGGTATCCTCGGGTGGGGCAGTTCTTC,CASSPRGYPRVGQFF
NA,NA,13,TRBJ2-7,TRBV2,TGTGCCAGCAGGGTCGAACAGGGCTACGAGCAGTACTTC,CASRVEQGYEQYF
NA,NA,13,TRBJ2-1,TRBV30,TGTGCCTGGAGTGTACGAGGGGATCCTTGGCAGTTCTTC,CAWSVRGDPWQFF
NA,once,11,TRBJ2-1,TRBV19,TGTGCCAGTACCTTTGGCAATGAGCAGTTCTTC,CASTFGNEQFF
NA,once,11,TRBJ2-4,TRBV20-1,TGCAGTGCGCCCCGGGGCAAACTTCAGTACTTC,CSAPRGKLQYF
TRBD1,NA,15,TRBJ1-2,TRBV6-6,TGTGCCAGCAGTTACTTAGCAGGGGGCTTGAATGGCTACACCTTC,CASSYLAGGLNGYTF
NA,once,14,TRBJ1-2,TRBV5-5,TGTGCCAGCAACGACGGACCGACGATCGATGGCTACACCTTC,CASNDGPTIDGYTF
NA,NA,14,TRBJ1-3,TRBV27,TGTGCCAGCAGTCCCAGGGGTGCAGGAAACACCATATATTTT,CASSPRGAGNTIYF
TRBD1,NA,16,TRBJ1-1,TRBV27,TGTGCCAGCAGGGAGACAGGGCCAGGGATGGGCACTGAAGCTTTCTTT,CASRETGPGMGTEAFF
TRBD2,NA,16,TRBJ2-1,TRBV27,TGTGCCAGCAGTCCCTTTAGCGGGACATCCTACAATGAGCAGTTCTTC,CASSPFSGTSYNEQFF
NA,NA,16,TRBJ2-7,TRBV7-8,TGTGCCAGCAGCTTAGTCCCAGGGGGAGGTGAATACGAGCAGTACTTC,CASSLVPGGGEYEQYF
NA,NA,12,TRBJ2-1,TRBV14,TGTGCCAGCAGCAGGGCTGGAAATGAGCAGTTCTTC,CASSRAGNEQFF
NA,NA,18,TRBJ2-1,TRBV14,TGTGCCAGCAGCCAAGAAATACCGCGGCATACACTATACAATGAGCAGTTCTTC,CASSQEIPRHTLYNEQFF
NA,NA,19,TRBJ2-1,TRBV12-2,TGTGCAAGTCGCTTAGCCTCAAAGGATGCGGGGAGCTCCTACAATGAGCAGTTCTTC,CASRLASKDAGSSYNEQFF
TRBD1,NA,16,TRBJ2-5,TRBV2,TGTGCCAGCAACTCGCTGACAGGGGACTACCAAGAGACCCAGTACTTC,CASNSLTGDYQETQYF
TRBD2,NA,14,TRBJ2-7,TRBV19,TGTGCCAGTAGGCAAGCGGGAGGATCCTACGAGCAGTACTTC,CASRQAGGSYEQYF
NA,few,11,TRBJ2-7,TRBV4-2,TGTGCCAGCAGCCAGCCGGGACCACTTTACTTC,CASSQPGPLYF
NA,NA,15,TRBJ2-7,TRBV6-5,TGTGCCAGCAGTTATCGGAACGCCGGGCTGTACGAGCAGTACTTC,CASSYRNAGLYEQYF
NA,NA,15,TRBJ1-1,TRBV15,TGTGCCACCAGCAGGGTGGTAGGGGGGAACACTGAAGCTTTCTTT,CATSRVVGGNTEAFF
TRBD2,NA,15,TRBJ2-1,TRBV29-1,TGCAGCGTTGAAGGCGGGACTAGCGGTTACAATGAGCAGTTCTTC,CSVEGGTSGYNEQFF
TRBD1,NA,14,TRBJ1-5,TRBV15,TGTGCCACCAGCACCCTGACAGGGGTCCAGCCCCAGCATTTT,CATSTLTGVQPQHF
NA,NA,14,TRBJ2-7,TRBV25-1,TGTGCCAGCAGTGAGGGTATGCCATCCTACGAGCAGTACTTC,CASSEGMPSYEQYF
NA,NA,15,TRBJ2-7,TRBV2,TGTGCCAGCAGGGAAGGAGGGGGCTACCCCTACGAGCAGTACTTC,CASREGGGYPYEQYF
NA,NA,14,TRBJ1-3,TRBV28,TGTGCCAGCAGCCTTAGGGACCTCCGAAACACCATATATTTT,CASSLRDLRNTIYF
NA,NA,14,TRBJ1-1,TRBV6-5,TGTGCCAGCACCCCCGGGAGGGTTTACACTGAAGCTTTCTTT,CASTPGRVYTEAFF
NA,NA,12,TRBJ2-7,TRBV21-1,TGTGCCAGCCGCGGGAGGACCTACGAGCAGTACTTC,CASRGRTYEQYF
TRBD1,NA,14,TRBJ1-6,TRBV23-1,TGCGCCAGCAGTCCGGGACAGAGAGACCTGTCCCTCCACTTT,CASSPGQRDLSLHF
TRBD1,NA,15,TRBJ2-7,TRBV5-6,TGTGCCAGCAGCCCCTCGGACAGGGCCACCTACGAGCAGTACTTC,CASSPSDRATYEQYF
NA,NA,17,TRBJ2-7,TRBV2,TGTGCCAGCAGTGAAGCTTCCGTGGTAGTCGGGGTATACGAGCAGTACTTC,CASSEASVVVGVYEQYF
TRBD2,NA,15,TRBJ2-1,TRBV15,TGTGCCACCAGCAGCCCCAGCGGGAGCTCCAATGAGCAGTTCTTC,CATSSPSGSSNEQFF